The table lists the clone carrying this T cell receptor beta chain with a few counts. Its cognate antigen is unknown. Two lung cancer pathologists independently confirmed each histologic diagnosis. TCRdb's copy holds only in-frame clones and misses some; the assay was immunoSEQ multiplex PCR. The sample includes some 8,200 clones, about 80% of them seen just once. This specimen comes from a study of immune evolution from preneoplasia to lung adenocarcinoma. The study's findings and limits: From normal lung to invasive adenocarcinoma, top clone frequencies appeared to decrease.

Germline values: CDR1 ENHRY, CDR2 SYGVKD. The CDR3 contains 14 residues. Between the trimmed V and J ends, which lost 9 bases and 5 bases, there was a span of 19 bases. The sequenced sample consisted of FFPE invasive lung adenocarcinoma tissue. V is TRBV10-3 and J is TRBJ2-5; TRBD1 or TRBD2 may be the D gene (5 bases each). This clonotype originated in a person aged 45-69 years with lung adenocarcinoma. The CDR3 bases are TGTGCCATTTCTAGGGGAGCCGACGTCGAGACCCAGTACTTC. It specifies CAISRGADVETQYF.